What follows is one T cell receptor beta chain and its context. What it binds is not known. Time point denoted: week 47, end of study. In every dose of vaccine, 300 ug of mutant IDH1 20-mer peptide was given alongside topical imiquimod. The sample comes from a study of a mutant IDH1 vaccine in newly diagnosed glioma. Clones were sequenced by immunoSEQ multiplex PCR, and TCRdb holds only the in-frame ones, with some missing. Of 30,000 to 35,000 clones listed, roughly nine tenths are singletons. The V gene's germline CDR1 is MDHEN and CDR2 SYDVKM. There are 15 residues in the CDR3. V was cut by 5 bases and J by 2 bases, with 13 bases left in between.

The receptor's source is a man aged 35 to 55 with glioma. V and J are TRBV28 and TRBJ1-5; no firm D call. This sample comprised PBMCs, obtained from a glioma patient whose treatment included an IDH1 peptide vaccine. CDR3 region: CASSPRRQGNQPQHF. The DNA of the CDR3 is TGTGCCAGCAGTCCCCGTAGACAAGGCAATCAGCCCCAGCATTTT.